A single sample is the source of the 6 T cell receptor beta chains below, sequenced in a study of cytotoxic CD8 clonotypes in ibrutinib-treated CLL. Sequencing was performed with immunoSEQ multiplex PCR; in TCRdb, only in-frame clones are kept and a portion is missing. Of over 200,000 clones in the sample, 60% to 80% were seen once. The sequencing used PBMCs, collected after 12 months of ibrutinib treatment. The receptors were gathered from a human donor with chronic lymphocytic leukemia.

This clone was seen a single time. Other DNA sequences in the sample encode the same CDR3. The rearrangement links TRBV5-1 to TRBJ2-7; no clear D. Trimming left V 0 bases short and J 4 bases short, with 8 bases between. This CDR3 spans 13 amino acids. In germline, CDR1 is SGHRS, CDR2 YFSETQ. CDR3 protein: CASSLVTAYEQYF. The CDR3 DNA is TGCGCCAGCAGCTTGGTAACAGCGTACGAGCAGTACTTC.

This clone was picked up one time. This chain connects TRBV15 to TRBJ1-5; 10 bases align to TRBD1. From germline, CDR1 is LNHNV and CDR2 YYDKDF (reference sequence). The CDR3 loop spans 17 amino acids. J lost 6 bases, V lost 4 bases, and 12 bases had no gene match. The CDR3: CATSIGTGDSGGQPQHF. The CDR3 coding sequence is TGTGCCACCAGCATAGGGACAGGGGATTCGGGGGGTCAGCCCCAGCATTTT.

V gene TRBV7-3 combines with J gene TRBJ1-1, with D tentatively TRBD1 (5 bases). From germline, CDR1 is SGHTA and CDR2 FQGTGA. The V and J ends lost 5 bases and 7 bases respectively, with 14 bases between them. The CDR3 consists of 13 residues. CDR3 nucleotides: TGTGCCAGCAGCCCCCGGGACGGGGGTGAAGCTTTCTTT. The encoded protein is CASSPRDGGEAFF.

This clone was seen more than once but under ten times. V and J are TRBV2 and TRBJ1-1; D is ambiguous. Deletions cut 2 bases from V and 6 bases from J, with 10 bases between. Germline V gene lookup returns CDR1 SNHLY and CDR2 FYNNEI. CDR3 length equals 13 residues. The CDR3 region has the DNA TGTGCCAGCAGTGAATTGGGGTTCGCTGAAGCTTTCTTT. Its translation is CASSELGFAEAFF.

V usage is TRBV18 and J usage is TRBJ2-7; D remains ambiguous. Trimming left V 3 bases short and J 4 bases short, with 13 bases between. CDR3 size: 14 residues. CDR1 KGHSH and CDR2 LQKENI come from the germline V gene. The CDR3 sequence: CASSPMKDQYEQYF. The CDR3 region has the DNA TGTGCCAGCTCACCTATGAAGGACCAATACGAGCAGTACTTC.

This rearrangement joins TRBV2 to TRBJ1-6; a possible D gene is TRBD1 (5 bases). V shed 6 bases and J shed 9 bases, with 12 bases lying between them. Looked up from germline, CDR1 is SNHLY and CDR2 is FYNNEI. This CDR3 is 13 amino acids long. The CDR3 loop reads CASRGRESSPLHF. The DNA for the CDR3 is TGTGCCAGCAGGGGCAGGGAATCTTCACCCCTCCACTTT.